These 9 T cell receptor beta chains were sequenced from one sample in a study of beta chain features in type 1 diabetes. The study reverse transcribed the entire isolated RNA, so it sequenced expressed TCRB transcripts. The method was immunoSEQ multiplex PCR; TCRdb's version includes in-frame clones alone and lacks a portion of them. The sample includes about 410,000 clones, 11% to 15% of them seen just once. Sequencing was done on a sample of naive CD4+ T cells from blood. The receptors originated from a man aged 25-40 years in good health.

The chain is built from TRBV7-9 and TRBJ2-7, with D tentatively TRBD2 (5 bases). There are 13 residues in the CDR3. Trimming left V 3 bases short and J 4 bases short, with 10 bases between. Germline V lookup: CDR1 SEHNR, CDR2 FQNEAQ (reference sequence). The CDR3 coding sequence is TGTGCCAGCAGCTTTCCAGGAGGATACGAGCAGTACTTC. This translates into CASSFPGGYEQYF.

The rearrangement joins TRBV7-9 to TRBJ2-7; 10 nucleotides align to TRBD2. This CDR3 comprises 14 residues. Trimming removed 4 bases from V and 6 bases from J; junction bases left unmatched: 6. The germline V gene has CDR1 SEHNR and CDR2 FQNEAQ (reference sequence). The CDR3 DNA is TGTGCCAGCAGCTCACTAGCGGGAACCGGCGAGCAGTACGTC. Amino acid sequence: CASSSLAGTGEQYV.

This clone appeared a few times. The J gene is TRBJ2-5, the V gene TRBV7-2; D call uncertain. V lost 5 bases and J 2 bases, leaving 15 bases between the germline ends. The V gene's germline CDR1 is SGHTA and CDR2 FQGNSA. This CDR3 spans 15 amino acids. CDR3 sequence (DNA): TGTGCCAGCAGCCAATCTGGGATATCTCAAGAGACCCAGTACTTC. Protein: CASSQSGISQETQYF.

The chain recombines TRBV7-9 with TRBJ2-3, with TRBD2 matching 12 bases. The CDR3 spans 16 residues. The V gene's germline CDR1 is SEHNR and CDR2 FQNEAQ (reference sequence). The junction had 6 bases not matched to a gene; V was cut back by 8 bases and J by 0 bases. Here the CDR3 reads CASYTGTSGSTDTQYF. The CDR3, as DNA: TGTGCCAGCTACACCGGGACTAGCGGGAGCACAGATACGCAGTATTTT.

This clone was seen a few times. The chain links TRBV20-1 to TRBJ2-2; no definite D call. Trimming stripped 1 base from V and 7 bases from J, with 4 bases between. CDR1 is DFQATT, CDR2 SNEGSKA, per germline (reference sequence). The CDR3 runs to 11 residues. The CDR3 spells CSARVVGELFF. Written as DNA, the CDR3 is TGCAGTGCTAGAGTAGTCGGGGAGCTGTTTTTT.

The chain has TRBV29-1 and TRBJ2-5; D gene uncertain. CDR3 length equals 12 residues. CDR1 is SQVTM, CDR2 ANQGSEA, per germline. V was clipped by 6 bases and J by 4 bases, with 12 bases between them. CDR3 region: CSVREHRETQYF. As DNA, the CDR3 is TGCAGCGTACGAGAACACCGAGAGACCCAGTACTTC.

The sample holds a few counts of this clone. This chain joins TRBV7-9 and TRBJ2-3; D tentatively fits TRBD1 or TRBD2 (5 bases each). Trimming pared 5 bases from V and 2 bases from J, leaving 11 bases between. The CDR3 contains 14 residues. Per germline, CDR1 SEHNR and CDR2 FQNEAQ (reference sequence). CDR3: CASSHRGLTDTQYF. CDR3 DNA: TGTGCCAGCAGCCACCGGGGCCTCACAGATACGCAGTATTTT.

This chain connects TRBV21-1 to TRBJ2-1; the D call in the table, TRBD2, was not verified against the DNA. TRBV21-1 is a pseudogene segment. The CDR3 has 16 residues. The CDR3 loop is CASSKVPSGNYNEQFF. CDR3 bases: TGTGCCAGCAGCAAAGTCCCTAGCGGGAACTACAATGAGCAGTTCTTC.

This clone was found a few times. The V and J genes are TRBV6-6 and TRBJ2-6; TRBD1 aligns across 7 bases. Germline trimming cut 6 bases from V and 0 bases from J; bases unmatched to any gene: 5. This CDR3 is 16 amino acids long. CDR1 is MNHNY, CDR2 SVGAGI, per germline (reference sequence). In DNA, the CDR3 is TGTGCCAGCAGCCACAGGGGTGGCTCTGGGGCCAACGTCCTGACTTTC. Protein: CASSHRGGSGANVLTF.